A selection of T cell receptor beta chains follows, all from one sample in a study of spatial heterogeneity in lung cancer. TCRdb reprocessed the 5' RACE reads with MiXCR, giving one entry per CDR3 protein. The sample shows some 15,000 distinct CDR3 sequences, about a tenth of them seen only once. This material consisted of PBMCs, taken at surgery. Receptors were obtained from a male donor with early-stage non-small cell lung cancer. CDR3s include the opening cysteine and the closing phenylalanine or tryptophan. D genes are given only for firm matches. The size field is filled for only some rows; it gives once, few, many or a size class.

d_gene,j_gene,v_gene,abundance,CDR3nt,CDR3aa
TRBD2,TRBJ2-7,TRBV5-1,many,TGCGCCAGCAGCCGCGGGACTAGCGGGAGTTACGAGCAGTACTTC,CASSRGTSGSYEQYF
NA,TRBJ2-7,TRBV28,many,TGTGCCAGCAGTTTCGGGACCTACGAGCAGTACTTC,CASSFGTYEQYF
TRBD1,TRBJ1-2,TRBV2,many,TGTGCCACTCAGACAGGGAGCTATGGCTACACCTTC,CATQTGSYGYTF
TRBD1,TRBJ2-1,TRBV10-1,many,TGCGCCAGCAGTGAGTCGGGACAGGGAGGCAATGAGCAGTTCTTC,CASSESGQGGNEQFF
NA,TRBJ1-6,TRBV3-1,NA,TGTGCCAGCAGCACCCGGGACCGATCATATTCACCCCTCCACTTT,CASSTRDRSYSPLHF
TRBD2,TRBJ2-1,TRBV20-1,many,TGCAGTGCGTACATCGCCGGGACAGGGCCGGGACTAGCGGGAGGAAATGAGCAGTTCTTC,CSAYIAGTGPGLAGGNEQFF
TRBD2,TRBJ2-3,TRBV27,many,TGTGCCAGCAGTTTATTAGCGGGAGGTCGGGATACGCAGTATTTT,CASSLLAGGRDTQYF
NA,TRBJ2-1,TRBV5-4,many,TGTGCCAGCAGCTTATACAGGGATAGTCCCCTTTACAATGAGCAGTTCTTC,CASSLYRDSPLYNEQFF
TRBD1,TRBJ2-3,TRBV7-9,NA,TGTGCCAGCAGCCAAGGGACAGTGCCGGGCACAGATACGCAGTATTTT,CASSQGTVPGTDTQYF
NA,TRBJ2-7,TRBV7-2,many,TGTGCCAGCAGCTCCCGGCTCGGGAGCAACGAGCAGTACTTC,CASSSRLGSNEQYF
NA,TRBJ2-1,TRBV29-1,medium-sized,TGCAGCGTTGGAGCGGACAATGAGCAGTTCTTC,CSVGADNEQFF
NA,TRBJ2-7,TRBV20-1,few,TGCAGTGCTAGAGACCCGGTTAGAGTATACGAGCAGTACTTC,CSARDPVRVYEQYF
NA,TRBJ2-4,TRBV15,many,TGTGCCACCAGCAGAGCGGGAGAAGGAGACATTCAGTACTTC,CATSRAGEGDIQYF
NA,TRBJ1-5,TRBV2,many,TGTGCCAGCAGCGGGGACAGCAATCAGCCCCAGCATTTT,CASSGDSNQPQHF
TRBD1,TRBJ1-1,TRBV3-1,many,TGTGCCAGCAGCCAACTTAACCCGGGACAGGGGGCGCGAGATTCGGGAGCAGGCGCTTTCTTT,CASSQLNPGQGARDSGAGAFF
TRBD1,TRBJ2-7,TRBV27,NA,TGTGCCAGCAGTGTCTCACCGGGACAGGGTCTGTTGTGGGAGCAGTACTTC,CASSVSPGQGLLWEQYF
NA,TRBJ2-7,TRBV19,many,TGTGCCAGTATGTCGACCAGGCACTCCTACGAGCAGTACTTC,CASMSTRHSYEQYF
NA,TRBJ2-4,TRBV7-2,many,TGTGCCAGCAGCTTATTGGCCAAAAACATTCAGTACTTC,CASSLLAKNIQYF
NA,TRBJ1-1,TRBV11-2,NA,TGTGCCAGCAGTCGAGGCGAGGGGCGTACTGAAGCTTTCTTT,CASSRGEGRTEAFF
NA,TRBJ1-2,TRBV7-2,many,TGTGCCAGCAGCTCAGGGGTGATTCCCTATGGCTACACCTTC,CASSSGVIPYGYTF
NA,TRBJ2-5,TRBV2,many,TGTGCCAGCAGTGATAACAGGGTTAGGGAGACCCAGTACTTC,CASSDNRVRETQYF
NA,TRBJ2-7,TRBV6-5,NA,TGTGCCAGCAGCCTCCAGGCGGGGCCATTCTACGAGCAGTACTTC,CASSLQAGPFYEQYF
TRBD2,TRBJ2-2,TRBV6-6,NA,TGTGCCAGCAGTCTGACGACTAGCGAGGGCGGGGAGCTGTTTTTT,CASSLTTSEGGELFF
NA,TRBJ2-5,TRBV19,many,TGTGCCAGTAGTGCCGGACAGTGGCAGGAGACCCAGTACTTC,CASSAGQWQETQYF
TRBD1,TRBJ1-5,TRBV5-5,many,TGTGCCAGCAGCCTCACCCCAGGGGGCCGGCAGCCCCAGCATTTT,CASSLTPGGRQPQHF
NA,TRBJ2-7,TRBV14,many,TGTGCCAGCAGCCAAGTCTCTACCTCCTACGAGCAGTACTTC,CASSQVSTSYEQYF
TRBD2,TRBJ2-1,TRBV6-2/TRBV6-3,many,TGTGCCAGCAGTTACCGGGGGACTAGCGAACCCTCCTACAATGAGCAGTTCTTC,CASSYRGTSEPSYNEQFF
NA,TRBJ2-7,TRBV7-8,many,TGTGCCAGCAGCCCATCCTCAGGCTACGAGCAGTACTTC,CASSPSSGYEQYF